The 10 T cell receptor beta chains listed next were all sequenced from one sample in a study of T cells after yellow fever vaccination. One entry per CDR3 protein, called by TCRdb with MiXCR from the 5' RACE reads. The sample has some 200,000 distinct CDR3 sequences, approximately 9.9% seen once. The material was CD8+ T cells sorted from PBMCs, obtained 15 days after the yellow fever booster vaccination. The receptors were sampled from a man aged 18 to 35 who received the YFV17D yellow fever vaccine.

The rearrangement joins TRBV7-6 to TRBJ2-3, with D unresolved. Trimming took off 0 bases at V and 4 bases at J, with 11 bases between the two ends. The CDR3 spans 15 residues. Germline CDR1 reads SGHVS; CDR2 reads FNYEAQ. The CDR3 region is CASSLAQDRPDTQYF. DNA for the CDR3: TGTGCCAGCAGCTTAGCGCAGGATCGCCCAGATACGCAGTATTTT.

V usage is TRBV7-2 and J usage is TRBJ2-1; weak D call: TRBD1 (5 bases). Trimming took 1 base from V and 12 from J, leaving 10 bases between them. Germline V gene sequence: CDR1 SGHTA, CDR2 FQGNSA. The CDR3 extends over 12 amino acids. Here the CDR3 reads CASSLEAGMQFF. The CDR3 DNA reads TGTGCCAGCAGCTTAGAGGCAGGGATGCAGTTCTTC.

The CDR3 DNA reads as TGTGCCAGCAGCTACGGCAGATGGGTCGGTGAGCAGTTCTTC. Its protein is CASSYGRWVGEQFF. The chain employs TRBV7-6 and TRBJ2-1; D ambiguous. V dropped 4 bases and J dropped 9 bases, with 16 bases sitting between them. CDR3 size: 14 residues. CDR1 and CDR2 from the germline V gene are SGHVS and FNYEAQ.

The rearrangement joins TRBV3-1 to TRBJ1-2, with 10 bases lining up with TRBD1. The CDR3 runs to 14 residues. The germline V gene encodes CDR1 LGHDT and CDR2 YNNKEL (reference sequence). The V and J ends lost 1 base and 7 bases, in that order; junction bases with no gene match: 3. The CDR3: CASSQVTGGSGYTF. The DNA for the CDR3 is TGTGCCAGCAGCCAAGTGACAGGGGGCTCTGGCTACACCTTC.

V usage is TRBV6-1 and J usage is TRBJ1-2, with TRBD1 matching over 7 bases. The CDR3 has 13 residues. From germline, CDR1 is MNHNS and CDR2 SASEGT. The junction had 5 bases not matched to a gene; V was cut back by 3 bases and J by 7 bases. This CDR3 reads CASSEQGGLGYTF. Written as DNA, the CDR3 is TGTGCCAGCAGTGAGCAGGGGGGACTTGGCTACACCTTC.

The chain joins TRBV7-9 to TRBJ2-1; possible D gene TRBD1, 6 bases. Germline CDR1 and CDR2: SEHNR and FQNEAQ (reference sequence). The CDR3 sequence is 15 residues long. With 3 bases removed from V and 5 bases from J, the gap between germline ends came to 14 bases. The CDR3 loop is CASSFPRDTHNEQFF. CDR3 nucleotides: TGTGCCAGCAGCTTTCCTAGGGACACCCACAATGAGCAGTTCTTC. Full variable domain (outside the CDR3, taken from reference TRBV7-9 and TRBJ2-1): DTGVSQNPRHKITKRGQNVTFRCDPISEHNRLYWYRQTLGQGPEFLTYFQNEAQLEKSRLLSDRFSAERPKGSFSTLEIQRTEQGDSAMYLCASSFPRDTHNEQFFGPGTRLTVL.

V gene TRBV20-1 combines with J gene TRBJ2-2; possible D gene TRBD2, 6 bases. The germline CDR1 and CDR2 sequences are DFQATT and SNEGSKA (reference sequence). There are 17 residues in the CDR3. Trimming removed 0 bases from V and 0 bases from J, with 14 bases in between. The DNA for the CDR3 is TGCAGTGCTAGAGATTTCTTCCGGGAGACGAACACCGGGGAGCTGTTTTTT. Its protein is CSARDFFRETNTGELFF.

The CDR3 DNA is TGCGCCAGCAGCCAAGATTGGGGGGATACGCAGTATTTT. Translated, it gives CASSQDWGDTQYF. The genes are TRBV4-1 and TRBJ2-3; either TRBD1 or TRBD2 may supply D (5 bases each). CDR3 length: 13 amino acids. Looked up from germline, CDR1 is MGHRA and CDR2 is YSYEKL. Trimming stripped 0 bases from V and 6 bases from J, with 7 bases between.

This clonotype was counted between two and nine times. The CDR3 DNA sequence: TGCAGCGTTATTTTGACAGGGTCTATAAACTATGGCTACACCTTC. Protein: CSVILTGSINYGYTF. The rearrangement joins TRBV29-1 to TRBJ1-2, with TRBD1 matching over 7 bases. There are 15 residues in the CDR3. Germline values: CDR1 SQVTM, CDR2 ANQGSEA. Unmatched junction bases numbered 11, after V lost 5 bases and J lost 2 bases.

This clonotype was counted a few times. The chain recombines TRBV4-1 with TRBJ2-3; D remains ambiguous. This CDR3 is built from 16 residues. CDR1 MGHRA and CDR2 YSYEKL come from the germline V gene. V shed 3 bases and J shed 1 base, with 14 bases lying between them. The CDR3 DNA reads as TGCGCCAGCAGCCAGATTCTCCAAGGAGGCACAGATACGCAGTATTTT. Protein sequence: CASSQILQGGTDTQYF.